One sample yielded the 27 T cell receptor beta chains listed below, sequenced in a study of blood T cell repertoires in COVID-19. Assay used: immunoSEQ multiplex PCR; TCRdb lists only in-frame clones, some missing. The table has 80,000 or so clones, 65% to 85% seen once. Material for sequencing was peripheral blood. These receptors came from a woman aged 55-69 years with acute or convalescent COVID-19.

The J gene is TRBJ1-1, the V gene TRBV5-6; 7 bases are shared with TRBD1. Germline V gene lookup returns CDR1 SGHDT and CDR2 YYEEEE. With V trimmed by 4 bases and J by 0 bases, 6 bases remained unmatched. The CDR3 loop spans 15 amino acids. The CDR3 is CASSTHRGMNTEAFF. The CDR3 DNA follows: TGTGCCAGCAGCACTCACAGGGGCATGAACACTGAAGCTTTCTTT.

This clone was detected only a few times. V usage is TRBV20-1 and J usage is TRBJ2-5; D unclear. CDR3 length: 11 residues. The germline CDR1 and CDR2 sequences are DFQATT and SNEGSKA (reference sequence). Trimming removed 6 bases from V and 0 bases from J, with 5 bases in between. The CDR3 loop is CSAQDQETQYF. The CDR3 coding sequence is TGCAGTGCGCAGGACCAAGAGACCCAGTACTTC.

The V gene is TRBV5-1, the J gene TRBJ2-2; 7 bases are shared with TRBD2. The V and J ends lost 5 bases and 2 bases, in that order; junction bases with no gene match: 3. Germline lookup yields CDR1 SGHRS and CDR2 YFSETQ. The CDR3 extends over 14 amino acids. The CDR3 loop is CASRRDYNTGELFF. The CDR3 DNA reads TGCGCCAGCAGGAGGGACTACAACACCGGGGAGCTGTTTTTT.

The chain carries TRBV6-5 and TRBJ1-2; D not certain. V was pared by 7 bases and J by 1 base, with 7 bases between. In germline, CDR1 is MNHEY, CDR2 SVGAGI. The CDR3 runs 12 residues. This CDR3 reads CASTQDNYGYTF. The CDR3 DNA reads TGTGCCAGCACCCAGGATAACTATGGCTACACCTTC.

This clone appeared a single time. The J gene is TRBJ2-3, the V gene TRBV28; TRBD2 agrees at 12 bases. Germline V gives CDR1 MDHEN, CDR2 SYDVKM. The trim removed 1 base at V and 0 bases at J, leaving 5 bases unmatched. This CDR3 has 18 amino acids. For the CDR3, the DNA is TGTGCCAGCAGTTTATTACTAGCGGGGGGATCTAGCACAGATACGCAGTATTTT. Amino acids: CASSLLLAGGSSTDTQYF.

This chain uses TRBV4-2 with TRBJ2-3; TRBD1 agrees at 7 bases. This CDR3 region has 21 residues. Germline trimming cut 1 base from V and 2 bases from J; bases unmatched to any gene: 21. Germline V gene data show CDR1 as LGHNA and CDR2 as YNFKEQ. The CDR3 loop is CASSQGVTGWDTGEFTDTQYF. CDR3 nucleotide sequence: TGTGCCAGCAGCCAAGGGGTCACAGGGTGGGATACAGGGGAATTCACAGATACGCAGTATTTT.

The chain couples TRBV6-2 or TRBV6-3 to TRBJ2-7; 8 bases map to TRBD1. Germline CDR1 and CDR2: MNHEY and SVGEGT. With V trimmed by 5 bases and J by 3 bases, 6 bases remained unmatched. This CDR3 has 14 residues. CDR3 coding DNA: TGTGCCAGCAGTCCGGACAGGGTGATCTACGAGCAGTACTTC. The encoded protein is CASSPDRVIYEQYF.

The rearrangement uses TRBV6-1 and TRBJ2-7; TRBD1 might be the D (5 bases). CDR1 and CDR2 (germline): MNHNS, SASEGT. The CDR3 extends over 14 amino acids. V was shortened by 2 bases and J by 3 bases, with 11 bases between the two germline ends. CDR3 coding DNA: TGTGCCAGCAGTGAAAGGACATTTATCTACGAGCAGTACTTC. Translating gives CASSERTFIYEQYF.

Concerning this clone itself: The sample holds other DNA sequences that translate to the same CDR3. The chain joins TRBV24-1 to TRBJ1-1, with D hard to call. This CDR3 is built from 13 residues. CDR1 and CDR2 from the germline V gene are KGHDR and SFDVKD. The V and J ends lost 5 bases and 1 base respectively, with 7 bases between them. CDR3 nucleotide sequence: TGTGCCACCAGTGGGCGGGGGAACACTGAAGCTTTCTTT. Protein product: CATSGRGNTEAFF.

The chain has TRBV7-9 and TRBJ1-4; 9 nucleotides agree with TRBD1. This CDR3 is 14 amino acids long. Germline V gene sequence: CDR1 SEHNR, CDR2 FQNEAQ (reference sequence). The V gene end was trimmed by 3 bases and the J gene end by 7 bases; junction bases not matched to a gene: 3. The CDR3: CASSLRTGVEKLFF. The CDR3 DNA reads TGTGCCAGCAGCTTGAGGACAGGGGTTGAAAAACTGTTTTTT.

The CDR3 region is CATSRQGGGTGELFF. CDR3 in DNA: TGTGCCACCAGCAGACAGGGAGGGGGCACCGGGGAGCTGTTTTTT. The rearrangement joins TRBV15 to TRBJ2-2; tentative D call: TRBD2 (7 bases). Germline V lookup: CDR1 LNHNV, CDR2 YYDKDF (reference sequence). Trimming cost V 2 bases and J 4 bases, with 11 bases left between them. This CDR3 has 15 amino acids.

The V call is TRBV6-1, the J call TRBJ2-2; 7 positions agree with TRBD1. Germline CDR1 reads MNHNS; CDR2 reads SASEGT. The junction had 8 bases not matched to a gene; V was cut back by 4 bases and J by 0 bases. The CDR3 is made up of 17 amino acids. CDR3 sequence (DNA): TGTGCCAGCAGTGGAGGCACAGGGGTGACGAACACCGGGGAGCTGTTTTTT. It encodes CASSGGTGVTNTGELFF.

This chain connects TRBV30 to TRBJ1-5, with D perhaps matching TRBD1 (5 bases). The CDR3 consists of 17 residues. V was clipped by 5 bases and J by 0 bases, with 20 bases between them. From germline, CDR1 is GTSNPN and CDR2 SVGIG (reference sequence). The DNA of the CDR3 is TGTGCCTGGGGAAACGAAAGGACACGTTATAGCAATCAGCCCCAGCATTTT. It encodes CAWGNERTRYSNQPQHF.

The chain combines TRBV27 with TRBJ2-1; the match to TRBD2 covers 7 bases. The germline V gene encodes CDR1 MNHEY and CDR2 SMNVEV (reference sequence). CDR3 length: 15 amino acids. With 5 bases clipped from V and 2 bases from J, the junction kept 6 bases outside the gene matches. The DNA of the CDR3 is TGTGCCAGCAGTCCAAAAGCGGGAACCTACAATGAGCAGTTCTTC. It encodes CASSPKAGTYNEQFF.

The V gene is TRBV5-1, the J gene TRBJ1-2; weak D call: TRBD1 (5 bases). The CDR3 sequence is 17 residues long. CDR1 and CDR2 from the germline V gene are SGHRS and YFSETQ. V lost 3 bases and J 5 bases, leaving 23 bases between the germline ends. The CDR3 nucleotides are TGCGCCAGCAGCTCGAGGGACTTAGGCGAACTGGCATATGGCTACACCTTC. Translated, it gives CASSSRDLGELAYGYTF.

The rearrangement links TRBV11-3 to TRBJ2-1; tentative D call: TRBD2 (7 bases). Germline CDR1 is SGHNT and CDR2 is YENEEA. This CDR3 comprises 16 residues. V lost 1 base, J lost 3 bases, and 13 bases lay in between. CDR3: CASSLGAGAIYNEQFF. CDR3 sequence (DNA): TGTGCCAGCAGCTTAGGCGCGGGGGCGATCTACAATGAGCAGTTCTTC.

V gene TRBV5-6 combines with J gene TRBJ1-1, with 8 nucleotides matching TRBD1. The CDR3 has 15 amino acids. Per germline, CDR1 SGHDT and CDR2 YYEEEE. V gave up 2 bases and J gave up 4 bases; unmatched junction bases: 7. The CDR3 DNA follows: TGTGCCAGCAGCTTCCTGGACAGGGCGGGCACTGAAGCTTTCTTT. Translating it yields CASSFLDRAGTEAFF.

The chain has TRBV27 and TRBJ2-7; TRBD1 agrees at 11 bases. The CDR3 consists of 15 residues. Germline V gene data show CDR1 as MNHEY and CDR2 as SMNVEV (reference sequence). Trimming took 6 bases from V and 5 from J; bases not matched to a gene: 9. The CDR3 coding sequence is TGTGCCAGCAGATGGGGACAGGGGGTATTTGACGAGCAGTACTTC. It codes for CASRWGQGVFDEQYF.

This chain's CDR3 is CASSLALAEQYF. CDR3 DNA sequence: TGTGCCAGCAGCTTAGCACTAGCCGAGCAGTACTTC. V is TRBV11-2 and J is TRBJ2-7; TRBD2 might be the D (6 bases). The V end was cut by 1 base, the J end by 6 bases, with 7 bases between. Germline V gives CDR1 SGHAT, CDR2 FQNNGV. CDR3 size: 12 residues.

The CDR3 nucleotides read TGTGCCACCAGTGATTTGCAAGGGGGACAGGGCAACGAGCAGTTCTTC. Translation: CATSDLQGGQGNEQFF. V is TRBV24-1 and J is TRBJ2-1; TRBD1 agrees at 9 bases. V was pared by 0 bases and J by 10 bases, with 9 bases of the junction left unmatched. The CDR3 consists of 16 residues. CDR1 is KGHDR and CDR2 is SFDVKD in the germline V gene.

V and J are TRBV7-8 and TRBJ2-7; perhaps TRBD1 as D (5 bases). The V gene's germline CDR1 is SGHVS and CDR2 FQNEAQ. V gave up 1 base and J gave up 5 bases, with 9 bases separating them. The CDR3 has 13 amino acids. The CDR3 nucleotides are TGTGCCAGCAGCTTAGGCAGGGCCCACGAGCAGTACTTC. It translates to CASSLGRAHEQYF.

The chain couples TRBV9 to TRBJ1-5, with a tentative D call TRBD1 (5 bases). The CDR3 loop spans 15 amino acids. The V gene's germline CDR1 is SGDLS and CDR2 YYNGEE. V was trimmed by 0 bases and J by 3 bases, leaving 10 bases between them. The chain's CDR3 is CASSVGQGNNQPQHF. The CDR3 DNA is TGTGCCAGCAGCGTAGGGCAGGGCAACAATCAGCCCCAGCATTTT.

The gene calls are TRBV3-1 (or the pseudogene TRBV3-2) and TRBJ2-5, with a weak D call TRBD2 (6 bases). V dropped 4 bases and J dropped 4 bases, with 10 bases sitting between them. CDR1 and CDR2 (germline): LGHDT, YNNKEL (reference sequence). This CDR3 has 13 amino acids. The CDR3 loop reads CASSPGLRETQYF. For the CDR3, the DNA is TGTGCCAGCAGCCCGGGACTTAGAGAGACCCAGTACTTC.

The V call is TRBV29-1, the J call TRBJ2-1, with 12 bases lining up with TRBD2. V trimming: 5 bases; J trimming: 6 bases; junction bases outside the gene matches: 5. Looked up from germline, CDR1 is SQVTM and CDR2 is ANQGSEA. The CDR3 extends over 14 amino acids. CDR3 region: CSVNRLAGVNEQFF. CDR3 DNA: TGCAGCGTTAACAGACTAGCGGGGGTCAATGAGCAGTTCTTC.

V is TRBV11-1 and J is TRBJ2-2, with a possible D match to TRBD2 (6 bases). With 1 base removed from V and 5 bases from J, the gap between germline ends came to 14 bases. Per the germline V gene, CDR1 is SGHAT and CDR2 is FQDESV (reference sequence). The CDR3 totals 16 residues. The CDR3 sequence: CASSLGQRGGTGELFF. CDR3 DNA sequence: TGTGCCAGCAGCTTAGGGCAGAGGGGAGGTACCGGGGAGCTGTTTTTT.

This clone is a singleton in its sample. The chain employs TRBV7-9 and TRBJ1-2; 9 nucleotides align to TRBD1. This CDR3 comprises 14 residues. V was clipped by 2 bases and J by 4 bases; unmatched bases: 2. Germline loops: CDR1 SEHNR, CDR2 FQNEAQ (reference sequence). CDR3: CASSLWGQGYGYTF. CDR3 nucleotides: TGTGCCAGCAGCTTATGGGGACAGGGCTATGGCTACACCTTC.

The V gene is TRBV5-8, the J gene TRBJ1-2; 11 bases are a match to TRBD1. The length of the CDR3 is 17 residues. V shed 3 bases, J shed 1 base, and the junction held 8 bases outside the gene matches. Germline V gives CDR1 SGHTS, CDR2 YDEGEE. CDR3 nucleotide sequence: TGTGCCAGCAGCTCCGGGACAGGGGGAAGGGTTAACTATGGCTACACCTTC. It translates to CASSSGTGGRVNYGYTF. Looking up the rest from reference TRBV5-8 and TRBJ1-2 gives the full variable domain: EAGVTQSPTHLIKTRGQQATLRCSPISGHTSVYWYQQALGLGLQFLLWYDEGEERNRGNFPPRFSGRQFPNYSSELNVNALELEDSALYLCASSSGTGGRVNYGYTFGSGTRLTVV.